The 8 T cell receptor beta chains presented below share a single source sample, sequenced in a study of control samples from healthy donors and cancer patients. The protocol was immunoSEQ multiplex PCR, while the TCRdb copy is restricted to in-frame clones and leaves out a portion. The repertoire holds roughly 24,000 clones, with 82% as singletons. Sequenced material: PBMCs. These receptors were taken from a man aged 55 to 70 with colorectal cancer.

The chain is built from TRBV2 and TRBJ1-5; TRBD1 is a possible D gene (5 bases). Trimming took 8 bases from V and 2 from J, leaving 13 bases between them. The length of the CDR3 is 14 residues. Germline values: CDR1 SNHLY, CDR2 FYNNEI. CDR3 sequence: CASVDPRGNQPQHF. CDR3 sequence (DNA): TGTGCCAGCGTCGACCCCAGGGGCAATCAGCCCCAGCATTTT.

The genes are TRBV2 and TRBJ1-6; TRBD1 aligns across 7 bases. CDR1 and CDR2 (germline): SNHLY, FYNNEI. The V and J ends lost 7 bases and 7 bases, in that order; junction bases with no gene match: 4. This CDR3 contains 13 residues. The CDR3 nucleotides read TGTGCCAGCAAGGGGACAGAAAATTCACCCCTCCACTTT. Translating it yields CASKGTENSPLHF.

The chain employs TRBV29-1 and TRBJ1-5; 10 positions agree with TRBD1. V lost 6 bases, J lost 5 bases, and 4 bases stayed unmatched. The CDR3 loop spans 13 amino acids. Germline CDR1 SQVTM, CDR2 ANQGSEA. Here the CDR3 DNA reads TGCAGCGTCAGGACAGGGGGAGATCAGCCCCAGCATTTT. This gives the protein CSVRTGGDQPQHF.

CDR3 sequence reads: CASSYRGAGNSPLHF. The CDR3 DNA follows: TGTGCCAGCAGTTACAGGGGGGCCGGTAATTCACCCCTCCACTTT. The gene calls are TRBV6-5 and TRBJ1-6, with D tentatively TRBD1 (6 bases). The V end lost 2 bases, the J end lost 6 bases, and 11 bases lay between the germline ends. The V gene's germline CDR1 is MNHEY and CDR2 SVGAGI. This CDR3 has 15 amino acids.

Notes on this clone: The junction and the germline gene differ at one end; a read error may be behind it. Here the CDR3 DNA reads TGTGCCAGCAGCTTAGTTCAGGGACAGCTCCAGCATTTT. Amino acid sequence: CASSLVQGQLQHF. This chain connects TRBV11-2 to TRBJ1-5; 7 nucleotides align to TRBD1. The CDR3 spans 13 residues. CDR1 is SGHAT and CDR2 is FQNNGV in the germline V gene.

The chain uses TRBV5-5 and TRBJ2-1; no clear D gene. Trimming pared 0 bases from V and 0 bases from J, leaving 7 bases between. Germline CDR1 and CDR2: SGHKS and YYEKEE (reference sequence). This CDR3 has 15 residues. The CDR3 nucleotides read TGTGCCAGCAGCTTGGACTGGAGCTCCTACAATGAGCAGTTCTTC. This encodes CASSLDWSSYNEQFF.

The chain has TRBV15 and TRBJ1-3; D perhaps matches TRBD1 (5 bases). CDR1 is LNHNV and CDR2 is YYDKDF in the germline V gene (reference sequence). V was clipped by 5 bases and J by 4 bases, with 15 bases between them. This CDR3 contains 15 residues. In nucleotides, the CDR3 is TGTGCCACCAGCGCGTCCCGGGGGGTCGGAAACACCATATATTTT. Translated, it gives CATSASRGVGNTIYF.

CDR3 nucleotides: TGTGCCTGGAGTGTCGCCCAGCGCACGCAGTATTTT. Protein sequence: CAWSVAQRTQYF. This sequence joins TRBV30 and TRBJ2-3; unclear D gene. V lost 0 bases to trimming and J lost 9 bases, with 10 bases between them. The germline CDR1 and CDR2 sequences are GTSNPN and SVGIG (reference sequence). The CDR3 length is 12 residues.